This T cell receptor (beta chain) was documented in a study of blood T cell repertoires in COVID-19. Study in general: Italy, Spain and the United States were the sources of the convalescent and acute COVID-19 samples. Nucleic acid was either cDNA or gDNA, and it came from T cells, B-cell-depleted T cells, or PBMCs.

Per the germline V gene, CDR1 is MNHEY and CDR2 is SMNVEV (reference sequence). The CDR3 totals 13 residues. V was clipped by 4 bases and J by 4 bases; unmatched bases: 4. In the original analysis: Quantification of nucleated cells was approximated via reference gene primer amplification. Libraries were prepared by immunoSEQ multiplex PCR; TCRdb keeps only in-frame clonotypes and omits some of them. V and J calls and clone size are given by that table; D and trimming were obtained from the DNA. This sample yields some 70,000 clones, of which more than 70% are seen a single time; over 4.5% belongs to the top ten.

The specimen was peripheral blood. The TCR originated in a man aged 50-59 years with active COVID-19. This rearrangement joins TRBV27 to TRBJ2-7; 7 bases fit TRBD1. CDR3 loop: CASSSLDRYEQYF. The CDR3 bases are TGTGCCAGCAGTTCCTTGGACAGGTACGAGCAGTACTTC.